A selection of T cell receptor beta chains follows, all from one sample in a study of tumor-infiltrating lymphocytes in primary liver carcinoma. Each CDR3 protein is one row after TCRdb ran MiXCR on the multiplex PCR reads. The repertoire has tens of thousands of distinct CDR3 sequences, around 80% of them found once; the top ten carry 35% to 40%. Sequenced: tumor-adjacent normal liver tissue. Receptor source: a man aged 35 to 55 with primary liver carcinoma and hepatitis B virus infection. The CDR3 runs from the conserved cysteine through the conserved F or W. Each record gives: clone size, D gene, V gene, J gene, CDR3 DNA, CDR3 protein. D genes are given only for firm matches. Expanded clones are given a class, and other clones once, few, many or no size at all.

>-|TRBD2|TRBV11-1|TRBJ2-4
TGTGCTAGCAGCTATCCCGCGACTAGCGGGACCAAAAACATTCAGTACTTC
CASSYPATSGTKNIQYF
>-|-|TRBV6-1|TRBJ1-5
TGTGCCAGTAGTACCCATAAGGGCAATCATCCCCAGCATTTT
CASSTHKGNHPQHF
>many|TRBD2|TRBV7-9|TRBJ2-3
TGTGCCAGCAGCTTGGATGGACTAGCGGCCACAGATACGCAGTATTTT
CASSLDGLAATDTQYF
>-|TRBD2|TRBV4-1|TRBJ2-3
TGCGCTAGCAGCCGGGTTAGCGGGATCACAGATACGCAGTATTTT
CASSRVSGITDTQYF
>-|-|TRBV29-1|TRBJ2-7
TGCAGCGTTGCGAGTGGATGGGGGATGCACTACGAGCACTACTTC
CSVASGWGMHYEHYF
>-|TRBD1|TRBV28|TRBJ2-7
TGTACCAGCGGTTACTATTACCGGGACAGGGGTACCTACGAGCAGTACTTC
CTSGYYYRDRGTYEQYF
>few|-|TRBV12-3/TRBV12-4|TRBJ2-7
TGTACCAGCAGAACTGGACTCCTAAGCTCCTACGAGCAGTACTTC
CTSRTGLLSSYEQYF
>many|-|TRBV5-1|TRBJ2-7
TGCGCCAGCAGCTTGACCGCGGGCGGGTACGAGCAGTACTTC
CASSLTAGGYEQYF
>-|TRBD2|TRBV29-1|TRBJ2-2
TGCAGCGTTGTACTAGCGGGAGGTTACAGCGAGGAGCTGTTTTTT
CSVVLAGGYSEELFF
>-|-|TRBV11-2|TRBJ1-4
TGTACCAGCAGCCCCGGGGCAGGGCTAAATGAAAAACTGTTTTTT
CTSSPGAGLNEKLFF
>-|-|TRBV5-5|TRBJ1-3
TGTGCCAGCAGCGCAGGGAAGGATCTCTCTTCTGGAAACACCATATATTTT
CASSAGKDLSSGNTIYF
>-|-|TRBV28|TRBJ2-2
TGTGCCAGCAATTTACGGGGCGGGGTGAACACCGGGGAGCTCTTTTTT
CASNLRGGVNTGELFF
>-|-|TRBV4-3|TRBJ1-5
TGCGCCAGCAGCCAAGAGCGGGCACGGCCCCATCATTTT
CASSQERARPHHF
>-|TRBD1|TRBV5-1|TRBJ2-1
TGCGCCAACAGGTTCGCCGGGACAGGGCCCCTTGAGCAGTTCTTC
CANRFAGTGPLEQFF
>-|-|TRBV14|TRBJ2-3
TGCGAAAGTAGCCGAGGATACACAGATACGCAGTATTTT
CESSRGYTDTQYF
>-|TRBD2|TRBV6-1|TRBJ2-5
TGTGCCAGCAGTGATCAAACTAGCGGGTGGGAGACCCAGTACTTT
CASSDQTSGWETQYF
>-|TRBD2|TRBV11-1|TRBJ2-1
TGTGCCAGCAGCTTTCCCGGGACTAGCGGGACCGGGCACAATGAGCAGTTCTTC
CASSFPGTSGTGHNEQFF
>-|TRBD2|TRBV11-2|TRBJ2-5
TGTGCCAGCAGCCCCCCCCGGGGGGAGACCCAATGCTTC
CASSPPRGETQCF
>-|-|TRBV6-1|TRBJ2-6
TGTGCCAGCAGTGAACGGCCCGAGGCTGGGGCCAACGTCCTGACTTTC
CASSERPEAGANVLTF
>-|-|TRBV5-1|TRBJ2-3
TGCGCCAGCAGCTTGGGATCGGTGGGGGCAAGGATAGATACGCAGTATTTT
CASSLGSVGARIDTQYF
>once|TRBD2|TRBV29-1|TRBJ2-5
TGCAGCATCCGGCGAAGCGGGAGCTGGTCGGAGACCGAGTACTTC
CSIRRSGSWSETEYF
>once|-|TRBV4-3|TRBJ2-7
TGCGCCAGCAGCCTTCCCGGGATAGGGACCTACGATCAGTACTTC
CASSLPGIGTYDQYF
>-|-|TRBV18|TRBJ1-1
TGTGCCAGCTCACCACCGGGTTACCCGAACACTGAAGCTTTCTTT
CASSPPGYPNTEAFF
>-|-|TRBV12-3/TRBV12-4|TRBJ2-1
TGTGCCAGCAGCCCAAGGATATGGGGGAAGTTCTTC
CASSPRIWGKFF
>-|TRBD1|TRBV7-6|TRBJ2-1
TGTGCCAGCAGCTTGGCCGGGACAGCCGACGCTGAGCAGTTCTTC
CASSLAGTADAEQFF